The entry below describes one T cell receptor (beta chain). Original methodology: Estimates of nucleated cell counts were drawn from the amplification of reference gene primers. Clones were read by immunoSEQ multiplex PCR, and TCRdb kept only the in-frame ones, dropping some. V and J calls and clone size are copied from that table; D and trimming were computed from the DNA. The profile covers about 210,000 clones, with under 85% appearing a single time and roughly 7.6% taken by the ten largest. It was during active infection that Seattle patients were enrolled and then longitudinally followed. This sample was taken from a study of blood T cell repertoires in COVID-19. Study as a whole: COVID-19 samples collected from the United States, Italy and Spain covered acute and convalescent phases. Sources were T cells, B-cell-depleted T cells, or PBMCs; the material itself was cDNA or gDNA.

Trimming removed 7 bases from V and 1 base from J, with 12 bases in between. The CDR3 extends over 14 amino acids. The germline CDR1 and CDR2 sequences are LGHNT and FRNRAP. Sequencing was carried out using peripheral blood. The rearrangement joins TRBV12-5 to TRBJ2-3; perhaps TRBD2 as D (6 bases). This sequence originates from a woman of 80 years or more with COVID-19, enrolled during active disease. The CDR3: CASVHTGGTDTQYF. The CDR3 DNA sequence: TGTGCTAGTGTCCACACGGGAGGCACAGATACGCAGTATTTT.